Listed below are T cell receptor beta chains from one sample, sequenced in a study of blood T cell repertoires in COVID-19. Produced via immunoSEQ multiplex PCR; TCRdb's table is partial and in-frame only. The data contain 220,000 or so clones, more than 75% of them seen just once; the ten biggest clones take up around 3%. The specimen was peripheral blood. The receptors stem from a man aged 50-60 years who had recovered from COVID-19. Each CDR3 is given with its conserved first and last residue. D genes are given only for firm matches. Clone sizes are given selectively: once, few, many, or a class where the clone is expanded.

>.|TRBV2|14|TRBJ1-4|.
TGTGCCAGCAGTGGAGGGTTGGGGAATGAAAAACTGTTTTTT
CASSGGLGNEKLFF
>.|TRBV5-1|19|TRBJ2-1|TRBD2
TGCGCCAGCAGCTTGACAGGAATCCCGGGACTAGCGGATGACAATGAGCAGTTCTTC
CASSLTGIPGLADDNEQFF
>once|TRBV7-7|15|TRBJ2-1|TRBD2
TGTGCCAGCAGCTCGGGGACTAGCGGGAGCAGTGAGCAGTTCTTC
CASSSGTSGSSEQFF
>.|TRBV29-1|14|TRBJ2-1|.
TGCAGCGTGGCGGGACAGAGCTCCTACAATGAGCAGTTCTTC
CSVAGQSSYNEQFF
>.|TRBV5-1|15|TRBJ1-5|.
TGCGCCAGCAGGCCCGGGCCAGGACAGAACCAGCCCCAGCATTTT
CASRPGPGQNQPQHF
>.|TRBV28|16|TRBJ1-5|.
TGTGCCAGCAGTTTATTTAAGGGGGTCTCAGATCAGCCCCAGCATTTT
CASSLFKGVSDQPQHF
>.|TRBV6-5|15|TRBJ1-2|TRBD1
TGTGCCAGCAGACTACACGGGGACAGGGCGACTGGCTACACCTTC
CASRLHGDRATGYTF
>.|TRBV28|15|TRBJ2-7|TRBD1
TGTGCCAGCAGTTTCGGGACAGGGGTTCACTACGAGCAGTACTTC
CASSFGTGVHYEQYF
>.|TRBV28|14|TRBJ2-1|TRBD2
TGTGCCAGTCAGCTAGCGGGAGTGGTGAATGAGCAGTTCTTC
CASQLAGVVNEQFF
>.|TRBV5-8|16|TRBJ2-1|.
TGTGCCAGCACCCTTGGCGCGGGATGGTCCTACAATGAGCAGTTCTTC
CASTLGAGWSYNEQFF
>.|TRBV28|14|TRBJ2-7|TRBD2
TGTGCCAGCAGTTCCCCCGGGAGGGCGGACGAGCAGTACTTC
CASSSPGRADEQYF
>.|TRBV5-6|18|TRBJ2-2|TRBD2
TGTGCCAGCAGCTTCCTAGCGGGAGTGCGACTTGACACCGGGGAGCTGTTTTTT
CASSFLAGVRLDTGELFF
>once|TRBV10-3|14|TRBJ2-7|.
TGTGCCATCAGTGTTCGAGGACTCTCAGACGAGCAGTACTTC
CAISVRGLSDEQYF
>.|TRBV27|16|TRBJ2-3|TRBD2
TGTGCCAGCAGTTCCCCTAGCGGAGCTAGCACAGATACGCAGTATTTT
CASSSPSGASTDTQYF
>.|TRBV2|14|TRBJ2-7|.
TGTGCCAGCAGGGGGCTAGTCTACTCCTACGAGCAGTACTTC
CASRGLVYSYEQYF
>.|TRBV10-3|15|TRBJ2-7|.
TGTGCCATCAGTGAGTCGTCAGCGAGCTCCTACGAGCAGTACTTC
CAISESSASSYEQYF